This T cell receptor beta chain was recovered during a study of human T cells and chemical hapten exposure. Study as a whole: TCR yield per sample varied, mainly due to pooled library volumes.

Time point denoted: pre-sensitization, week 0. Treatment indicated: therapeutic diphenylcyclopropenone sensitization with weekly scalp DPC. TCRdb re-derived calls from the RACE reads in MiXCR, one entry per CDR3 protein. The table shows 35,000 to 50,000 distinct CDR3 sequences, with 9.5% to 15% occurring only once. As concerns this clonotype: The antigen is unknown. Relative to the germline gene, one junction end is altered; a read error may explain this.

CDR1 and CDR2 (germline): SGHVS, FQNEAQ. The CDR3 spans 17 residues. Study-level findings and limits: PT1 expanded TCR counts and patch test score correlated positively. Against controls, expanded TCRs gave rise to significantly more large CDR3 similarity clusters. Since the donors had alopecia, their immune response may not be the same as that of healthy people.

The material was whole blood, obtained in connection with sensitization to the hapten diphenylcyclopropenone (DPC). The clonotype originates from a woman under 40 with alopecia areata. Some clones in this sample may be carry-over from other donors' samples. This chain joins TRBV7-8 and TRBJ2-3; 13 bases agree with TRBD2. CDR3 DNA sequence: TGTGCCAGAAGCTCGGGCCGGACTAGCGGGGGACGAGATACGCAGTATTTT. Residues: CARSSGRTSGGRDTQYF.